The next 25 T cell receptor beta chains were all read from a single sample in a study of T cells in Graves' hyperthyroidism and ophthalmopathy. The investigators amplified TCR beta CDR3 regions from RNA transcripts. First-round RT-PCR with HTBI primers amplified the TCR CDR3 region. TCRdb redid the calling of the multiplex PCR reads with MiXCR, one entry per CDR3 protein. The table includes approximately 300,000 distinct CDR3 sequences, about 18% detected once. The sample was blood. The receptors were gathered from a woman aged 55-75 years with Graves' ophthalmopathy.

The rearrangement joins TRBV4-3 to TRBJ1-6; possibly TRBD1 for D (5 bases). V was shortened by 0 bases and J by 10 bases, with 13 bases between the two germline ends. Per the germline V gene, CDR1 is LGHNA and CDR2 is YSLEER. The length of the CDR3 is 15 residues. In nucleotides, the CDR3 is TGCGCCAGCAGCCAAGATGGGGACCTTAAATCACCCCTCCACTTT. Translating it yields CASSQDGDLKSPLHF.

This clonotype was detected many times. The V and J genes are TRBV2 and TRBJ2-1; D possibly corresponds to TRBD1 (5 bases). The CDR3 runs to 14 residues. Germline V gives CDR1 SNHLY, CDR2 FYNNEI. V was pared by 2 bases and J by 10 bases, with 15 bases between. CDR3: CASSEMGQGREQFF. The CDR3 nucleotides read TGTGCCAGCAGTGAAATGGGCCAGGGTCGAGAGCAGTTCTTC.

This clonotype has a count of ten or more. The rearrangement joins TRBV7-2 to TRBJ1-1; maybe TRBD1 (5 bases). The CDR3 is made up of 14 amino acids. The germline CDR1 and CDR2 sequences are SGHTA and FQGNSA. V lost 2 bases to trimming and J lost 2 bases, with 9 bases between them. CDR3 protein: CASSLLGLNTEAFF. CDR3 DNA: TGTGCCAGCAGCTTATTGGGACTAAACACTGAAGCTTTCTTT.

At least ten counts were recorded for this clonotype. The chain couples TRBV4-1 to TRBJ1-4; D is uncertain. The V gene lost 0 bases and the J gene lost 8 bases, with 19 bases spanning the gap. The CDR3 length is 17 residues. CDR1 MGHRA and CDR2 YSYEKL come from the germline V gene. CDR3 protein: CASSQERSSRVREKLFF. The CDR3, as DNA: TGCGCCAGCAGCCAAGAACGTAGTAGTAGGGTTCGAGAAAAACTGTTTTTT.

This clonotype has just a few counts. V is TRBV5-1 and J is TRBJ2-3; weak D call: TRBD2 (6 bases). V shed 7 bases and J shed 1 base, with 13 bases lying between them. The CDR3 loop spans 14 amino acids. CDR1 and CDR2 from the germline V gene are SGHRS and YFSETQ. Written as DNA, the CDR3 is TGCGCCAGCGCCGTGGGCGGGGGCACAGATACGCAGTATTTT. Its translation: CASAVGGGTDTQYF. The full variable domain, its missing parts supplied by reference TRBV5-1 and TRBJ2-3, is KAGVTQTPRYLIKTRGQQVTLSCSPISGHRSVSWYQQTPGQGLQFLFEYFSETQRNKGNFPGRFSGRQFSNSRSEMNVSTLELGDSALYLCASAVGGGTDTQYFGPGTRLTVL.

The chain carries TRBV29-1 and TRBJ2-7, with D possibly being TRBD1 (6 bases). CDR3 length: 13 residues. Trimming removed 6 bases from V and 5 bases from J, with 17 bases in between. The germline V gene has CDR1 SQVTM and CDR2 ANQGSEA. The CDR3, as DNA: TGCAGCGTAATGACAGGAGAATCCCACGAGCAGTACTTC. Its translation is CSVMTGESHEQYF.

In its sample, this clonotype was seen many times. The rearrangement uses TRBV3-1 and TRBJ2-1; 9 bases line up with TRBD2. The J segment lost 8 bases and the V segment lost 5 bases, leaving 1 base of the junction unmatched. Per the germline V gene, CDR1 is LGHDT and CDR2 is YNNKEL (reference sequence). This CDR3 comprises 12 residues. This chain's CDR3 is CASSIAGDEQFF. CDR3 in DNA: TGTGCCAGCAGCATAGCGGGAGATGAGCAGTTCTTC.

The CDR3 DNA reads as TGCAGTGCCGCAGGCGGGGGAAGGTCAGAGACCCAGTACTTC. This gives the protein CSAAGGGRSETQYF. The chain recombines TRBV20-1 with TRBJ2-5, with TRBD2 identical over 7 bases. CDR1 is DFQATT, CDR2 SNEGSKA, per germline (reference sequence). The J segment lost 4 bases and the V segment lost 6 bases, leaving 11 bases of the junction unmatched. The CDR3 spans 14 residues.

The chain joins TRBV7-9 to TRBJ2-1; D assignment may be TRBD1 or TRBD2 (5 bases each). CDR3 length equals 18 residues. The V gene lost 5 bases and the J gene lost 5 bases, with 25 bases spanning the gap. Germline-derived CDR1 and CDR2 are SEHNR and FQNEAQ (reference sequence). CDR3 nucleotide sequence: TGTGCCAGCAGCCCCGGGACGACCGACGTATCCCCACACAATGAGCAGTTCTTC. It translates to CASSPGTTDVSPHNEQFF.

This clonotype came up a few times. The chain uses TRBV4-3 and TRBJ2-3, with D maybe TRBD2 (6 bases). Trimming stripped 1 base from V and 4 bases from J, with 15 bases between. The CDR3 loop spans 16 amino acids. Germline CDR1 LGHNA, CDR2 YSLEER. The CDR3 is CASSQGSGGVSDTQYF. As DNA, the CDR3 is TGCGCCAGCAGCCAAGGCTCAGGAGGGGTTTCAGATACGCAGTATTTT.

V is TRBV7-2 and J is TRBJ2-7; no clear D. The germline V gene encodes CDR1 SGHTA and CDR2 FQGNSA. The CDR3 covers 14 residues. Deletions cut 0 bases from V and 2 bases from J, with 8 bases between. CDR3 DNA: TGTGCCAGCAGCTTAGCGCCTTCGGCCTACGAGCAGTACTTC. Amino acids: CASSLAPSAYEQYF.

This clonotype was observed many times. This sequence joins TRBV6-2 or TRBV6-3 and TRBJ2-1, with D uncertain. The V and J ends lost 6 bases and 5 bases respectively, with 8 bases between them. Germline V gene data show CDR1 as MNHEY and CDR2 as SVGEGT. The CDR3 has 12 amino acids. The CDR3 loop is CASRLQNNEQFF. The DNA for the CDR3 is TGTGCCAGCAGACTCCAAAACAATGAGCAGTTCTTC.

This clonotype turned up a few times. The chain links TRBV25-1 to TRBJ1-6, with no clear D. The V end lost 4 bases, the J end lost 12 bases, and 10 bases lay between the germline ends. The germline gives CDR1 MGHDK, CDR2 SYGVNS. CDR3 length: 12 amino acids. The CDR3 is CASSVLWGPLHF. As DNA, the CDR3 is TGTGCCAGCAGTGTTCTTTGGGGACCCCTCCACTTT.

This clonotype turned up a few times. The rearrangement links TRBV28 to TRBJ1-1; no firm D call. The CDR3 spans 14 residues. Trimming took 6 bases from V and 8 from J, leaving 19 bases between them. Germline V gene sequence: CDR1 MDHEN, CDR2 SYDVKM. The CDR3 region is CASSPTRVAGEAFF. In DNA, the CDR3 is TGTGCCAGCAGCCCCACTCGGGTTGCAGGAGAAGCTTTCTTT.

This clonotype has ten or more counts. This chain joins TRBV11-2 and TRBJ1-3; 7 nucleotides agree with TRBD1. The V and J ends lost 5 bases and 3 bases, in that order; junction bases with no gene match: 10. CDR3 length: 16 amino acids. CDR1 and CDR2 (germline): SGHAT, FQNNGV. The CDR3 here is CASSPELRGHGNTIYF. The DNA of the CDR3 is TGTGCCAGCAGCCCTGAGTTGAGGGGGCATGGAAACACCATATATTTT.

This clonotype was counted only a few times. The V and J genes are TRBV5-1 and TRBJ2-5, with D unresolved. Germline loops: CDR1 SGHRS, CDR2 YFSETQ. The CDR3 covers 12 residues. V was trimmed by 4 bases and J by 2 bases, leaving 6 bases between them. The CDR3 region is CASSTNQETQYF. The CDR3 nucleotides read TGCGCCAGCAGCACAAATCAAGAGACCCAGTACTTC.

Only a few counts were recorded for this clonotype. The chain uses TRBV4-3 and TRBJ2-5; 9 positions agree with TRBD2. The CDR3 sequence is 19 residues long. CDR1 is LGHNA and CDR2 is YSLEER in the germline V gene. J gave up 4 bases and V 3 bases, and 18 bases lay outside the gene matches. The CDR3 nucleotides read TGCGCCAGCAGCCAGGACCACGGACTAGCGCGGGGGAGGGGAGAGACCCAGTACTTC. It is translated as CASSQDHGLARGRGETQYF.

This clonotype has only a few counts. V is TRBV29-1 and J is TRBJ1-1; TRBD1 matches 7 bases. CDR3 length: 10 residues. Trimming cost V 4 bases and J 8 bases; bases outside gene matches: 1. Germline V lookup: CDR1 SQVTM, CDR2 ANQGSEA. CDR3 sequence: CSVVGQEAFF. The CDR3 DNA reads as TGCAGCGTTGTGGGACAGGAAGCTTTCTTT.

This clonotype was seen many times. This rearrangement joins TRBV30 to TRBJ1-5; D might be TRBD1 (5 bases). CDR3 length: 16 amino acids. CDR1 is GTSNPN, CDR2 SVGIG, per germline (reference sequence). Trimming removed 1 base at V and 0 bases at J, with 13 bases between. The CDR3 sequence is CAWSEAGTLSNQPQHF. The CDR3 bases are TGTGCCTGGAGTGAGGCAGGGACCCTTAGCAATCAGCCCCAGCATTTT.

This clonotype was picked up many times. V and J are TRBV12-3 or TRBV12-4 and TRBJ2-7; D ambiguous. The ends were cut back, 6 bases at V and 6 bases at J, with 21 bases in the middle. This CDR3 is 15 amino acids long. CDR3 coding DNA: TGTGCCAGCAGCCGCCATATCAGGAATTTTCCCGAGCAGTACTTC. This codes for CASSRHIRNFPEQYF.

Regarding this clonotype: A much larger clonotype is one base distant, so this may be a read error. This CDR3 fails to terminate in the conserved phenylalanine or tryptophan, so it likely reflects a read error. The chain combines TRBV30 with TRBJ2-7, with D possibly TRBD1 on 6 matching bases. This CDR3 is 11 amino acids long. Germline values: CDR1 GTSNPN, CDR2 SVGIG (reference sequence). V dropped 7 bases and J dropped 5 bases, with 12 bases sitting between them. The CDR3 reads CAFTTGNEQYL. For the CDR3, the DNA is TGTGCCTTTACAACAGGGAACGAGCAGTACCTC.

The chain carries TRBV6-2 or TRBV6-3 and TRBJ2-7, with 7 bases identical to TRBD1. The germline V gene has CDR1 MNHEY and CDR2 SVGEGT. The CDR3 totals 15 residues. Germline trimming cut 2 bases from V and 7 bases from J; bases unmatched to any gene: 11. CDR3 in amino acids: CASSYPIGGMLEQYF. The CDR3 region has the DNA TGTGCCAGCAGTTACCCGATAGGGGGCATGTTAGAGCAGTACTTC.

This clonotype was counted at least ten times. The J gene is TRBJ1-5, the V gene TRBV20-1; 9 bases are a match to TRBD1. Looked up from germline, CDR1 is DFQATT and CDR2 is SNEGSKA (reference sequence). This CDR3 comprises 14 residues. V gave up 4 bases and J gave up 2 bases; unmatched junction bases: 3. The CDR3 loop reads CSATGQGGNQPQHF. In nucleotides, the CDR3 is TGCAGTGCTACGGGACAGGGAGGCAATCAGCCCCAGCATTTT.

This chain links TRBV4-2 with TRBJ1-6; D not certain. V was shortened by 1 base and J by 7 bases, with 11 bases between the two germline ends. Per the germline V gene, CDR1 is LGHNA and CDR2 is YNFKEQ. The CDR3 consists of 15 residues. This CDR3 is CASSQGSLGNSPLHF. The DNA of the CDR3 is TGTGCCAGCAGCCAAGGGAGCCTGGGGAATTCACCCCTCCACTTT.

The J gene is TRBJ2-7, the V gene TRBV27; 7 bases agree with TRBD1. CDR3 length equals 16 residues. J lost 2 bases, V lost 3 bases, and 10 bases had no gene match. The germline gives CDR1 MNHEY, CDR2 SMNVEV (reference sequence). CDR3 nucleotide sequence: TGTGCCAGCAGTTTTTCTCCGGGACAGTGGACCTACGAGCAGTACTTC. Its translation: CASSFSPGQWTYEQYF.